This T cell receptor (beta chain) was identified in a study of T cells in women clearing cervical HPV infection. Study context: Women with histologically confirmed HPV16-related CIN3 or worse, 2 with invasive cancer, served as cases.

The germline V gene encodes CDR1 SGHTA and CDR2 FQGTGA. V shed 5 bases and J 4 bases; nucleotides not matched to a gene: 7. The CDR3 is 15 amino acids. Each participant carried one incident cervical HPV16 infection only. Sequenced by immunoSEQ multiplex PCR; TCRdb stores in-frame clones only, minus some. This repertoire includes 25,000 to 35,000 clones. Concerning this clone: The read terminates 3 residues before the CDR3 end, so the remaining end is supplied by the germline J gene.

Sequencing was carried out using blood buffy coat. The chain links TRBV7-3 to TRBJ2-2; 7 positions match TRBD2. The TCR originated in a woman aged 18 to 69 with a cervical HPV16 infection that either progressed to CIN3+ or cleared (not recorded which). The sequenced CDR3 bases are TGTGCCAGCAGCCCAATGGCGGGGGTCACCGGGGAG. Amino acids: CASSPMAGVTGE. The whole CDR3 reads CASSPMAGVTGELFF.